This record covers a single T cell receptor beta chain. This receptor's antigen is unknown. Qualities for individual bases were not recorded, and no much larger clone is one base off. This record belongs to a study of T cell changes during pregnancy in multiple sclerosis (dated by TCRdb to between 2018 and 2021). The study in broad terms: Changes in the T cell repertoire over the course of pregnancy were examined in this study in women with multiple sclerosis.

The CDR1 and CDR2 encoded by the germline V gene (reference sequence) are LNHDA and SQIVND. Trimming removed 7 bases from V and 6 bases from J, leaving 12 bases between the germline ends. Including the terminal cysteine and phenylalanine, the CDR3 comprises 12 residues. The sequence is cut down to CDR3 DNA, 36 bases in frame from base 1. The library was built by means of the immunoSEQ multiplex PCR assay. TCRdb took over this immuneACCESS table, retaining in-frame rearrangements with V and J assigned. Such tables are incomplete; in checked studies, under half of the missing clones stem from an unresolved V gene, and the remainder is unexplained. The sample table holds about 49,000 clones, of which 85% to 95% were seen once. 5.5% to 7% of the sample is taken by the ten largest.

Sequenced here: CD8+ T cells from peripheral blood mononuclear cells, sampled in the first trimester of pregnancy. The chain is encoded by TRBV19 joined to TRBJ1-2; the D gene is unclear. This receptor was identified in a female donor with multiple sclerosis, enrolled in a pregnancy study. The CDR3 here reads CASTPGGHGYTF. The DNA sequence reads TGTGCCAGTACCCCCGGCGGGCATGGCTACACCTTC.